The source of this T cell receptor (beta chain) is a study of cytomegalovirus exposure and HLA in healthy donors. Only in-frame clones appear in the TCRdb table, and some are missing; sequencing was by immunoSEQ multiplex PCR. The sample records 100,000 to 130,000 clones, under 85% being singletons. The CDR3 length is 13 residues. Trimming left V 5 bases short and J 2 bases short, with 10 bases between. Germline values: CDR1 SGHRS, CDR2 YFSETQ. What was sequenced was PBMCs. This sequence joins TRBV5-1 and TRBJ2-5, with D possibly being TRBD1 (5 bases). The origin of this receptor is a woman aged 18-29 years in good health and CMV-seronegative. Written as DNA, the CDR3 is TGCGCCAGCAGTAGGGGAATTCAAGAGACCCAGTACTTC. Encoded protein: CASSRGIQETQYF. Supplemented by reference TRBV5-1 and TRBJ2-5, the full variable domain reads KAGVTQTPRYLIKTRGQQVTLSCSPISGHRSVSWYQQTPGQGLQFLFEYFSETQRNKGNFPGRFSGRQFSNSRSEMNVSTLELGDSALYLCASSRGIQETQYFGPGTRLLVL.